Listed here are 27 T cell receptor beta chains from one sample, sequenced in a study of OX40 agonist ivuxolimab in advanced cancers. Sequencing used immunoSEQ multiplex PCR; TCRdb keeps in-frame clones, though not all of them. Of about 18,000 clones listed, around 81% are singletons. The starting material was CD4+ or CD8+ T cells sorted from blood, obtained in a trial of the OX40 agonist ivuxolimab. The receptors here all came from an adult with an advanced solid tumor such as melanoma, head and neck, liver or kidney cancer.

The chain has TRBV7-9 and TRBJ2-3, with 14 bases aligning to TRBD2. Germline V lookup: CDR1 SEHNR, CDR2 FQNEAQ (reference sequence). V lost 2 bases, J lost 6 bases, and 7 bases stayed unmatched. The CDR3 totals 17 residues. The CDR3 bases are TGTGCCAGCAGCTTAATCGTTAGGACTAGCGGGGGGGATACGCAGTATTTT. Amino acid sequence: CASSLIVRTSGGDTQYF.

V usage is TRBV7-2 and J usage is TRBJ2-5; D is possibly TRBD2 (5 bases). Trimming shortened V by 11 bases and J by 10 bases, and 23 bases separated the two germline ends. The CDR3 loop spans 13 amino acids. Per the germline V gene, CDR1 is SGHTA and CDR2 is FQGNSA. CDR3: CAAPVGAEVDQYF. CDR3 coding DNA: TGTGCCGCCCCTGTCGGAGCGGAAGTGGACCAGTACTTC. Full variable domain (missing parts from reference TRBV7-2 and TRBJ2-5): GAGVSQSPSNKVTEKGKDVELRCDPISGHTALYWYRQSLGQGLEFLIYFQGNSAPDKSGLPSDRFSAERTGGSVSTLTIQRTQQEDSAVYLCAAPVGAEVDQYFGPGTRLLVL.

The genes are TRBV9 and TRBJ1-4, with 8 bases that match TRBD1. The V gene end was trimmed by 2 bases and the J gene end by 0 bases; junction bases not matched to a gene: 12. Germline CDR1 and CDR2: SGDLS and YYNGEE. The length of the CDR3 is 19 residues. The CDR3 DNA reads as TGTGCCAGCAGCGTTGGGGGGGACAGGCTTGAGTCAACTAATGAAAAACTGTTTTTT. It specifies CASSVGGDRLESTNEKLFF.

The CDR3 protein is CASSLFVSTDTQYF. In nucleotides, the CDR3 is TGTGCCAGCAGCTTATTCGTCAGCACAGATACGCAGTATTTT. The J gene is TRBJ2-3, the V gene TRBV7-8; no firm D call. CDR1 is SGHVS, CDR2 FQNEAQ, per germline. The CDR3 spans 14 residues. Trimming took off 2 bases at V and 0 bases at J, with 6 bases between the two ends.

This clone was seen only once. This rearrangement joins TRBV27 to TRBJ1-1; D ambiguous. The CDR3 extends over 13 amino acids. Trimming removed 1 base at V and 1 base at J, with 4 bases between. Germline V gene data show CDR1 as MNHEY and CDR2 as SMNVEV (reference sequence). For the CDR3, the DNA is TGTGCCAGCAGTTTATGGGAGAACACTGAAGCTTTCTTT. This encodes CASSLWENTEAFF.

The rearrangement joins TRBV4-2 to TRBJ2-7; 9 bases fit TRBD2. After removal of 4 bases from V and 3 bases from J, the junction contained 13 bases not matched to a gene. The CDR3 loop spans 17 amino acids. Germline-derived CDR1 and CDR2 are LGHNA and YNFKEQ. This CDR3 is CASSPNPLAGRVYEQYF. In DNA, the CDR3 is TGTGCCAGCAGCCCGAACCCCCTAGCGGGGCGAGTCTACGAGCAGTACTTC.

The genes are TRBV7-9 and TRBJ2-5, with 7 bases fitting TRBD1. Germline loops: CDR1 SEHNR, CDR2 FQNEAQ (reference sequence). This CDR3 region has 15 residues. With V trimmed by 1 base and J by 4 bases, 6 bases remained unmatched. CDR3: CASSLVPSGGETQYF. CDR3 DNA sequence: TGTGCCAGCAGCTTAGTCCCCTCAGGGGGAGAGACCCAGTACTTC. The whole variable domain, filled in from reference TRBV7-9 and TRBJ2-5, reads DTGVSQNPRHKITKRGQNVTFRCDPISEHNRLYWYRQTLGQGPEFLTYFQNEAQLEKSRLLSDRFSAERPKGSFSTLEIQRTEQGDSAMYLCASSLVPSGGETQYFGPGTRLLVL.

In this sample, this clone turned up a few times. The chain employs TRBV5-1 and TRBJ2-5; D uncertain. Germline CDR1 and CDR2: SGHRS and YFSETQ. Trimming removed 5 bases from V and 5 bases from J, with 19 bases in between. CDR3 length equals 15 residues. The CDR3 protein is CASSSGDLVRETQYF. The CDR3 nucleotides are TGCGCCAGCAGTTCGGGTGACCTAGTACGTGAGACCCAGTACTTC.

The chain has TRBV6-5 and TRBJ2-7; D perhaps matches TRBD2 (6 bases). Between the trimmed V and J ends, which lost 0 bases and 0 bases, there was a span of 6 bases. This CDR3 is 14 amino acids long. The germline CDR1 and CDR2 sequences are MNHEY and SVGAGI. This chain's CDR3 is CASSYSRGSYEQYF. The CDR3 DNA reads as TGTGCCAGCAGTTACTCGCGGGGCTCCTACGAGCAGTACTTC.

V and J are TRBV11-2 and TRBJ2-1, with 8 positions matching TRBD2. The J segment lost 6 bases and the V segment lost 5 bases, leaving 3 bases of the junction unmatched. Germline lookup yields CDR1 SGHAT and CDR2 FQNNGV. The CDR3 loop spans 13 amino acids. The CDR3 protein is CASSPTSANEQFF. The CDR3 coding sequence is TGTGCCAGCAGCCCGACTAGCGCCAATGAGCAGTTCTTC.

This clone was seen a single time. The CDR3 DNA is TGTGCCAGCAGTCTCCCAGATGAAGCTTTCTTT. Its translation is CASSLPDEAFF. The chain joins TRBV28 to TRBJ1-1; D gene ambiguous. V lost 5 bases to trimming and J lost 7 bases, with 8 bases between them. The CDR3 consists of 11 residues. Germline CDR1 reads MDHEN; CDR2 reads SYDVKM.

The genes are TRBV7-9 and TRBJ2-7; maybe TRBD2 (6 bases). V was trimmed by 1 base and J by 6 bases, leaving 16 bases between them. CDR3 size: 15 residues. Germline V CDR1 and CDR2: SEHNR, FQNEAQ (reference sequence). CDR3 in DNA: TGTGCCAGCAGCTTAGTGGCGGCGGGACCCCTCGAGCAGTACTTC. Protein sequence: CASSLVAAGPLEQYF.

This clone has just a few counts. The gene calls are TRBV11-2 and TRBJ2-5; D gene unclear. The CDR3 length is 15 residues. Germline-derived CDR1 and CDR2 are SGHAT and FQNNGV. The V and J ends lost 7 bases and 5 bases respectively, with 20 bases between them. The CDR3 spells CASTLGMGLRETQYF. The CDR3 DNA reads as TGTGCCAGCACTCTCGGTATGGGTCTCAGGGAGACCCAGTACTTC.

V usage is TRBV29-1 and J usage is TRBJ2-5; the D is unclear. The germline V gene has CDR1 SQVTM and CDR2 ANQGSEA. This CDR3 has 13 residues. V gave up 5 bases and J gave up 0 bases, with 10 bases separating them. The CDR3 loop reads CSVRPVNQETQYF. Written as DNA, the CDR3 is TGCAGCGTTCGGCCAGTAAACCAAGAGACCCAGTACTTC.

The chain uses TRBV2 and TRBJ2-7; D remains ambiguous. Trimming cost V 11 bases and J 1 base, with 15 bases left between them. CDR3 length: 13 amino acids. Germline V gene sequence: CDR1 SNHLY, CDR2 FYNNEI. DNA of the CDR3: TGTGCCTCCGGGCACGGCCCTTCCTACGAGCAGTACTTC. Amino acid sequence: CASGHGPSYEQYF.

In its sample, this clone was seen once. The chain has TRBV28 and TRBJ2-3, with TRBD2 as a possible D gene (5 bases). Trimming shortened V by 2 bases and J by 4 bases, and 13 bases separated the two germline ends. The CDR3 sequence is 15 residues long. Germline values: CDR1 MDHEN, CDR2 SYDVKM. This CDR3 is CASSLALEVPDTQYF. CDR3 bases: TGTGCCAGCAGTTTAGCCCTGGAGGTCCCAGATACGCAGTATTTT.

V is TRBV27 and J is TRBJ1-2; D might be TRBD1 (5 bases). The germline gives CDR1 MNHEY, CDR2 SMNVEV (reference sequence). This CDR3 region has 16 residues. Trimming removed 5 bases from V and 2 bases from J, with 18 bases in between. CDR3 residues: CASSTTGGQMNYGYTF. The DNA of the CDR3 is TGTGCCAGCAGTACCACGGGGGGTCAAATGAACTATGGCTACACCTTC.

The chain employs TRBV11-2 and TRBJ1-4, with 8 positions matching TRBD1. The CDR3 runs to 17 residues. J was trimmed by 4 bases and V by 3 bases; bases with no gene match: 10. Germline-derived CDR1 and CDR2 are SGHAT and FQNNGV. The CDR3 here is CASSLGLITGGNEKLFF. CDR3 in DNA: TGTGCCAGCAGCTTGGGATTAATAACAGGGGGTAATGAAAAACTGTTTTTT.

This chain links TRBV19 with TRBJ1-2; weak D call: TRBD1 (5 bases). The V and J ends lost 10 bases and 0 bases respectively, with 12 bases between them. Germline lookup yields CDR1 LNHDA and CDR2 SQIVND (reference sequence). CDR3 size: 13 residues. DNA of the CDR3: TGTGCCAACCGCAGGGTCTCTAACTATGGCTACACCTTC. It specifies CANRRVSNYGYTF. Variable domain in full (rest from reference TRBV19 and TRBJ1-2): DGGITQSPKYLFRKEGQNVTLSCEQNLNHDAMYWYRQDPGQGLRLIYYSQIVNDFQKGDIAEGYSVSREKKESFPLTVTSAQKNPTAFYLCANRRVSNYGYTFGSGTRLTVV.

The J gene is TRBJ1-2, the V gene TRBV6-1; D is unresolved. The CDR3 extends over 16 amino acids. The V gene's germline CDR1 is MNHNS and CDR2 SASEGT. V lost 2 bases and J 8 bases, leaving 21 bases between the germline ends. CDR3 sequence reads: CASSELGNRILSGYTF. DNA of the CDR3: TGTGCCAGCAGTGAATTGGGGAACCGAATTTTGAGCGGCTACACCTTC.

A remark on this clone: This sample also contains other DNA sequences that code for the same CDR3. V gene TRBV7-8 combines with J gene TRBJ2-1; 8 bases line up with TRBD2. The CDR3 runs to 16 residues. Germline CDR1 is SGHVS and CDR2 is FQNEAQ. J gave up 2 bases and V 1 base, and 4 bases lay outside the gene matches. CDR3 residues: CASSLEGGGTYNEQFF. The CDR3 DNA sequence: TGTGCCAGCAGCTTAGAAGGCGGGGGGACCTACAATGAGCAGTTCTTC.

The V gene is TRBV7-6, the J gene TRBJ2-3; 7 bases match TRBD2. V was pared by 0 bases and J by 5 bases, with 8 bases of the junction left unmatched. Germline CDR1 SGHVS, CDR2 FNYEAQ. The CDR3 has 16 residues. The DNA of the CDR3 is TGTGCCAGCAGCTTAGCGGCTAGCGGCAATGGAGATACGCAGTATTTT. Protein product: CASSLAASGNGDTQYF.

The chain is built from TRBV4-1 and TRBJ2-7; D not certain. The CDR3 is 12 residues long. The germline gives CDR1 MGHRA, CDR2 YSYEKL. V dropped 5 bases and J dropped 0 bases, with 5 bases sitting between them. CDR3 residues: CASSSISYEQYF. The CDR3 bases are TGCGCCAGCAGCTCCATCTCCTACGAGCAGTACTTC.

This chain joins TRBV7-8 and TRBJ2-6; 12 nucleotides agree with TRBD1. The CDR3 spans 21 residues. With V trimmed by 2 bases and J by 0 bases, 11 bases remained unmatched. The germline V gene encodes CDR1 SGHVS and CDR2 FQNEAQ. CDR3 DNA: TGTGCCAGCAGCTTACACAACCGGGACAGGGGGCCGACCTCTGGGGCCAACGTCCTGACTTTC. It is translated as CASSLHNRDRGPTSGANVLTF.

CDR3: CASSSFQGQGWQETQYF. CDR3 nucleotides: TGTGCCAGCAGTTCATTTCAAGGACAGGGCTGGCAAGAGACCCAGTACTTC. The chain carries TRBV28 and TRBJ2-5, with 8 nucleotides matching TRBD1. Losses at the gene ends were 4 bases for V and 2 bases for J; bases not matched to a gene: 12. Germline CDR1 and CDR2: MDHEN and SYDVKM. This CDR3 has 17 amino acids.

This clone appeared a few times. The CDR3 DNA reads TGTGCCGGACTAGCGGGGGCCTACGAGCAGTACTTC. This translates into CAGLAGAYEQYF. J is TRBJ2-7 and V is TRBV30, with 13 bases that match TRBD2. Trimming took 8 bases from V and 2 from J; bases not matched to a gene: 0. The CDR3 has 12 residues. Germline CDR1 and CDR2: GTSNPN and SVGIG (reference sequence).

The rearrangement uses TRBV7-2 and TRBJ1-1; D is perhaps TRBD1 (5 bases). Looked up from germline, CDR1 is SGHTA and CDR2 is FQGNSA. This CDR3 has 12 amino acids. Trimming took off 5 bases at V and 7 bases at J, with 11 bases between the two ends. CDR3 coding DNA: TGTGCCAGCAGCCCCGGGACGGTTGAAGCTTTCTTT. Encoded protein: CASSPGTVEAFF. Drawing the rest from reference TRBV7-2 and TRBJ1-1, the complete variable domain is GAGVSQSPSNKVTEKGKDVELRCDPISGHTALYWYRQSLGQGLEFLIYFQGNSAPDKSGLPSDRFSAERTGGSVSTLTIQRTQQEDSAVYLCASSPGTVEAFFGQGTRLTVV.